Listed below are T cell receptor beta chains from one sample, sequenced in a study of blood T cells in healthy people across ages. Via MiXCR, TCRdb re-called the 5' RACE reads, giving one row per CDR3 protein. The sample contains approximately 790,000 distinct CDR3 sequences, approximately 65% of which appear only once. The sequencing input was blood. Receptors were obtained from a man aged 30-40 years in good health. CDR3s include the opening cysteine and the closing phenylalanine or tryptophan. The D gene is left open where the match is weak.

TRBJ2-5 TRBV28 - CASSFYQGQETRYF
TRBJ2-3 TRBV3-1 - CASSQTGGAADTQYF
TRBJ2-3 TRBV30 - CAWIATGHQADTQYF
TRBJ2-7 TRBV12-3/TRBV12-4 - CASSLAGSAVQYF
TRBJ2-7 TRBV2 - CASSEGRVEQYF
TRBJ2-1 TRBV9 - CASSVARGASYNEQFF
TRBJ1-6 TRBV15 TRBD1 CATSSEDREIGSPLHF
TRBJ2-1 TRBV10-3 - CAISEPRGEQFF
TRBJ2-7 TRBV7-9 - CASNPGQGYYEQYF
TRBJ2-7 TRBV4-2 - CASSQERVGEIYEQYF
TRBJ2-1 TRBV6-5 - CASSYSNRVGNEQFF
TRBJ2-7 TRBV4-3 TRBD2 CASSQVTSGGYEQYF
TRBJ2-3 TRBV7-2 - CASSLVASADTQYF
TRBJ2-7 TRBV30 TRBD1 CAWSGTGGGYEQYF
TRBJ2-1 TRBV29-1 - CSVRGIPTYHNEQFF
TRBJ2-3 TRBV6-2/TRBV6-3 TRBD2 CASTQIPGTRRRDTQYF
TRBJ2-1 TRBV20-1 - CSARDWSYNEQFF
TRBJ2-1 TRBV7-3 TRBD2 CASSLGGTNNEQFF
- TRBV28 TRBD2 CASTPIAGGGEETQFF
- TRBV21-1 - CATALGREQYF
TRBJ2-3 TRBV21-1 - CASIRDSAPDTQYF
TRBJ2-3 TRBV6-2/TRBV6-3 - CASSSALGSDTQYF
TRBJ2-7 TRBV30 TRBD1 CAWSMDRSYEQYF
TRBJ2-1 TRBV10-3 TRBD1 CAISETGDYNEQFF